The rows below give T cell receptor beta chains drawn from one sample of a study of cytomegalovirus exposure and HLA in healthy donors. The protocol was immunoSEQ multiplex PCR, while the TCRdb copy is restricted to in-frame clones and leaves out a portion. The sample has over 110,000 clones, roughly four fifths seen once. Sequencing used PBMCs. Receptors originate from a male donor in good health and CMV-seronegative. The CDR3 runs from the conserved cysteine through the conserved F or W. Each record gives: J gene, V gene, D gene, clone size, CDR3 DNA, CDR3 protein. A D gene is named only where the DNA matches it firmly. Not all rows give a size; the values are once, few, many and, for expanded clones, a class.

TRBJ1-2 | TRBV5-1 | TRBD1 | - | TGCGCCAGCAGCGAAACCGGGACAGGGGGTTACTATGGCTACACCTTC | CASSETGTGGYYGYTF
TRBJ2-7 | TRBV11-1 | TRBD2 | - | TGTGCCAGCAGCTTGTTTGGGACTAGAGGCTCCTACGAGCAGTACTTC | CASSLFGTRGSYEQYF
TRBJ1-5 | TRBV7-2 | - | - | TGTGCCAGCAGCTACTCCGGGGGGAATCAGCCCCAGCATTTT | CASSYSGGNQPQHF
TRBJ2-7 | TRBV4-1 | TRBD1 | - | TGCGCCAGCAGCCAAGTGTGGGACAGGGCCTACGAGCAGTACTTC | CASSQVWDRAYEQYF
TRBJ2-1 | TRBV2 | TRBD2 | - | TGTGCCAGCAGTGAGCCGGGACTAGCGGGAGTATATGAGCAGTTCTTC | CASSEPGLAGVYEQFF
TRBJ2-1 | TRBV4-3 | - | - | TGCGCCAGCAGCCAAGGTCTTGGAGGGCGTGACAATGAGCAGCTCTTC | CASSQGLGGRDNEQLF
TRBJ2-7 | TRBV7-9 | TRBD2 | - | TGTGCCAGCAGCTTAGTAATTCTAGCGGGCTTTGGGGAGCAGTACTTC | CASSLVILAGFGEQYF
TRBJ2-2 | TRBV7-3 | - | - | TGTGCCAGCGGAGGGAACACCGGGGAGCTGTTTTTT | CASGGNTGELFF
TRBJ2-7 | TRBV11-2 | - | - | TGTGCCAGCAGCTACCGCTTGGGACATCTATACGAGCAGTACTTC | CASSYRLGHLYEQYF
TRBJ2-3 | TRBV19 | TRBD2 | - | TGTGCCAGTAGTATGGCTACTAGCGGTGGGGATACGCAGTATTTT | CASSMATSGGDTQYF
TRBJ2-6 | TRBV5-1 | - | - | TGCGCCAGCAGGGCGGGCGCTGGGGCCAACGTCCTGACTTTC | CASRAGAGANVLTF
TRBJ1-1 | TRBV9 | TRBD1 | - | TGTGCCAGCAGCGACCGGACAGGCAAGGACACTGAAGCTTTCTTT | CASSDRTGKDTEAFF
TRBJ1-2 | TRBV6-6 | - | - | TGTGCCAGCAGTTACTCGCAGCGGGACATAGGTGGCTACACCTTC | CASSYSQRDIGGYTF
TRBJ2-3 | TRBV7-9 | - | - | TGTGCCAGCAGCTTAACGGGTACAGATACGCAGTATTTT | CASSLTGTDTQYF
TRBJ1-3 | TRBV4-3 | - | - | TGCGCCAGCAGCCAAGATCCCCATGAGGCTAGCGGAAACACCATATATTTT | CASSQDPHEASGNTIYF
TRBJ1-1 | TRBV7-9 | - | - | TGTGCCAGCACCCCAGTGATTAACACTGAAGCTTTCTTT | CASTPVINTEAFF
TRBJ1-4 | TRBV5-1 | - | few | TGCGCCAGCAGCTTGGGGAGAGTCCGAGATAATGAAAAACTGTTTTTT | CASSLGRVRDNEKLFF
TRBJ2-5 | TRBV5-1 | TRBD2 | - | TGCGCCAGCAGCTTGGCCGGGTGGGCTAGCGGGAGTCGAGAGACCCAGTACTTC | CASSLAGWASGSRETQYF
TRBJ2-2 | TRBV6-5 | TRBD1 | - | TGTGCCAGCAGCTCGGGACAGAAGATCGGGGAGCTGTTTTTT | CASSSGQKIGELFF
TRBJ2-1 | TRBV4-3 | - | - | TGCGCCAGCAGCCAAGATAGGGGAGGTTCCAATGAGCAGTTCTTC | CASSQDRGGSNEQFF
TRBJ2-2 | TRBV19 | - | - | TGTGCCAGTAAGGCGGAAGCCGGGGAGCTGTTTTTT | CASKAEAGELFF
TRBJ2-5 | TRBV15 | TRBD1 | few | TGTGCCACCAGCAGAGATGCGGGACAGGGGGCAGGGGAGACCCAGTACTTC | CATSRDAGQGAGETQYF
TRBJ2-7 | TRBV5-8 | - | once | TGTGCCAGCAGCTCCGGGACTTCGTTCGAATTCGGCGAGCAGTACTTC | CASSSGTSFEFGEQYF
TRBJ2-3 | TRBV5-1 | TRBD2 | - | TGCGCCAGCAGCTTGGGGACAACGGGGGGAGATACGCAGTATTTT | CASSLGTTGGDTQYF
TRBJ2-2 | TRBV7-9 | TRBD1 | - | TGTGCCAGCAGTAATGGCGACAGGGGAGGAACCGGGGAGCTGTTTTTT | CASSNGDRGGTGELFF
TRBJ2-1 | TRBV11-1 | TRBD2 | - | TGTGCCAGCAGCTTAAAGGGACTAGCGGTATACAATGAGCAGTTCTTC | CASSLKGLAVYNEQFF
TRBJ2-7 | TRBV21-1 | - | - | TGTGCCAGCAGCAAAGCGCTTTTTTCAGGGGTCTACGAGCAGTACTTC | CASSKALFSGVYEQYF
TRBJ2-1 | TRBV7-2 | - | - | TGTGCCAGCAGCCTAAGAATGAGTGAGCAGTTCTTC | CASSLRMSEQFF
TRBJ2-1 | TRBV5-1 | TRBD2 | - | TGCGCCAGCAGCTTGGTTGGCGGGAGCGGGTTCAATGAGCAGTTCTTC | CASSLVGGSGFNEQFF
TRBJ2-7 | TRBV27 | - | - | TGTGCCAGCAGTTTATCTCCGGGGGACCTCTCCTACGAGCAGTACTTC | CASSLSPGDLSYEQYF
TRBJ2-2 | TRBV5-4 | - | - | TGTGCCAGCAGCTTGAGCCTGGGAGCGACCGGGGAGCTGTTTTTT | CASSLSLGATGELFF
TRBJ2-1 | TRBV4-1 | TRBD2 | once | TGCGCCAGCAGCCCTCTTCCGGGGGACTACTACAATGAGCAGTTCTTC | CASSPLPGDYYNEQFF
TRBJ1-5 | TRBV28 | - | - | TGTGCCAGCAGTTGGGGGGGTAGTCAGCCCCAGCATTTT | CASSWGGSQPQHF
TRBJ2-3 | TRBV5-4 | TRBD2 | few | TGTGCCAGCAGCTTGGAGGGACTAGCGGGAGTCGCCACAGATACGCAGTATTTT | CASSLEGLAGVATDTQYF
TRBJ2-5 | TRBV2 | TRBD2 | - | TGTGCCAGCAGTGAACGGACTAGTAGGCAAGAGACCCAGTACTTC | CASSERTSRQETQYF
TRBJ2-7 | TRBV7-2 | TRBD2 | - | TGTGCCAGCAGCTCCCAAGGACTAGCGGGAAGGGAGCAGTACTTC | CASSSQGLAGREQYF
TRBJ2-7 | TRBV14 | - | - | TGTGCCAGCAGCAACGCGGTGGGCTCCTACGAGCAGTACTTC | CASSNAVGSYEQYF
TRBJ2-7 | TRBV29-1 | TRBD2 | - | TGCAGCGTTGAGGCTAGCGGATACCCGTACTACGAGCAGTACTTC | CSVEASGYPYYEQYF
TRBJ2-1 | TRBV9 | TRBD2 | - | TGTGCCAGCGGCGAAACTCGGGAGGGTGAGCAGTTCTTC | CASGETREGEQFF
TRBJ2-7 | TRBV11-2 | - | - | TGTGCCAGCAGCTTAGATCCCCAGGTTACCTACGAGCAGTACTTC | CASSLDPQVTYEQYF
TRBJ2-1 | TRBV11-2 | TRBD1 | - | TGTGCCAGCAGCCTCGACAGGGGAGTCAATGAGCAGTTCTTC | CASSLDRGVNEQFF
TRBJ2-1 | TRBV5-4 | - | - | TGTGCCAGCAGCAGTGGGGGGTGGATAAGCTCCTACAATGAGCAGTTCTTC | CASSSGGWISSYNEQFF
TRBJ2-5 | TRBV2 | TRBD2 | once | TGTGCCAGCACCTGGGGGGGGTTCGAGACCCAGTACTTC | CASTWGGFETQYF